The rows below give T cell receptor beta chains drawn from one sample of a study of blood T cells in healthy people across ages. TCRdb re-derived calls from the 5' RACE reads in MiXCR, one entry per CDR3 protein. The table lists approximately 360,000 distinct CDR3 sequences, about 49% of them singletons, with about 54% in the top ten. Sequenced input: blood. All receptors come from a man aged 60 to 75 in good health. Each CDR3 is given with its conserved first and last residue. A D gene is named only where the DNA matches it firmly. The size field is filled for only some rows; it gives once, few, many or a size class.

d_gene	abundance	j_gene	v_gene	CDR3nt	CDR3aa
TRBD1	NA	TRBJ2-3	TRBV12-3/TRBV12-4	TGTGCCAGCAGTGGGGGGACAGGGGGCACAGATACGCAGTATTTT	CASSGGTGGTDTQYF
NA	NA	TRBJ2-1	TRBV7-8	TGTGCCAGCTTAGCCTTTGGGGTGAAGGGATGGAATGAGCAGTTCTTC	CASLAFGVKGWNEQFF
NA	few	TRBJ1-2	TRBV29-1	TGCAGCGTTGAAGAGGAGGGAGCTGGGTATGGCTACACCTTC	CSVEEEGAGYGYTF
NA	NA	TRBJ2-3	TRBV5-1	TGCGCCAGCAGCCCCCCCTCCCAAACGCAGTATTTT	CASSPPSQTQYF
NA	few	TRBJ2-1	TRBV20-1	TGCAGTGCTAGAGAGGGCAGCGATGAGCAGTTCTTC	CSAREGSDEQFF
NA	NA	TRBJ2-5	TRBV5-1	TGCGCCAGCAAACGACCCCTAGGGCCAATAACCCAAGAGACCCAGTACTTC	CASKRPLGPITQETQYF
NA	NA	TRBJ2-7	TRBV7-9	TGTGCCAGCAGCCCCCGAGACACCTACGAGCAGTACTTC	CASSPRDTYEQYF
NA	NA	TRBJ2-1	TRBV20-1	TGCAGTGCTAGAGATGCCCGGGGTATCAACAATGAGCAGTTCTTC	CSARDARGINNEQFF
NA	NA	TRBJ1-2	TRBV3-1	TGTGCCAGCAGCCAAGACTGGGGCAGGAGTGGAGGCTACACCTTC	CASSQDWGRSGGYTF
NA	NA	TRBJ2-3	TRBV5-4	TGTGCCAGCAGCGCGAACCGGGAGCCCACAGATACGCAGTATTTT	CASSANREPTDTQYF
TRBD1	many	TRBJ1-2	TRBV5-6	TGTGCCAGCAGCTTGTTAGCCGGGACAGCCAACAACTATGGCTACACCTTC	CASSLLAGTANNYGYTF
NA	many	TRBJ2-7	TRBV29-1	TGCAGCGTTGGGGGGCGTTCCTACGAGCAGTACTTC	CSVGGRSYEQYF
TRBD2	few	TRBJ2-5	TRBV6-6	TGTGCCAGCAGTCTAAGGGCGACTAGCGGGAGCGGGGAGACCCAGTACTTC	CASSLRATSGSGETQYF
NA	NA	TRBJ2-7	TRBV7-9	TGTGCCAGCATCCCCGGGCAGGGGAGTTTTTACGAGCAGTACTTC	CASIPGQGSFYEQYF
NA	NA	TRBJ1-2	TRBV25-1	TGTGCCAGCAGTGATGTCAGTTATGGCTACACCTTC	CASSDVSYGYTF
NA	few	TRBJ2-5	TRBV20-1	TGCAGTGCTACGAAGGGAGAGACCCAGTACTTC	CSATKGETQYF
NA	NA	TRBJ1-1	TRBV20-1	TGCAGTGCTAGTAAGGGGATTGAAGCTTTCTTT	CSASKGIEAFF
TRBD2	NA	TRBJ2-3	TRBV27	TGTGCCAGCACTCCCAAGGGACTAGCAACAGATACGCAGTATTTT	CASTPKGLATDTQYF
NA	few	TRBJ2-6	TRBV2	TGTGCCAGCATTGTTGGTCCCTCTGGGGCCAACGTCCTGACTTTC	CASIVGPSGANVLTF
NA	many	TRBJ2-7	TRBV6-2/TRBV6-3	TGTGCCAGCAGCCCCGTGGCTCAGAACTCCTACGAGCAGTACTTC	CASSPVAQNSYEQYF
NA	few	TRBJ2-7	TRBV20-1	TGCAGTGCTCCCCACAAACTAGTGATCGGGAAAGGCGAGCAGTACTTC	CSAPHKLVIGKGEQYF
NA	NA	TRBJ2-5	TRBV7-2	TGTGCCAGCAGCCCTCCCGGGGAGCAGTACTTC	CASSPPGEQYF
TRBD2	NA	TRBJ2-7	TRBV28	TGTGCCGGCAGTTCCTCGGGACTAGCTTCCTACGAGCAGTACTTC	CAGSSSGLASYEQYF
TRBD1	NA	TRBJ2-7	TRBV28	TGCGCCAGCACCGTACCAGGGGGCGAGCAGTACTTC	CASTVPGGEQYF
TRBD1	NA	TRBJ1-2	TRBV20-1	TGCAGTGCTAGAGAAGGCAGGGGGGGAACGGCCTCCGGCTACACCTTC	CSAREGRGGTASGYTF
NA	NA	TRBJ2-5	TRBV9	TGTGCCAGCAGCCCCTCTCTGGGACTTTCGCCAGGGGGTGAGCAGTACTTC	CASSPSLGLSPGGEQYF
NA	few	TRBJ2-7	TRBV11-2	TGTGCCAGCAGCTCCGACTGGTACGAGCAGTACTTC	CASSSDWYEQYF
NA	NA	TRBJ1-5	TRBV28	TGTGCCAGCCGGCGGGACACCAATCAGCCCCAGCATTTT	CASRRDTNQPQHF
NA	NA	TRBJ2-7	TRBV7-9	TGTGCCAGCACCCGATTCACCCCCTACGAGCAGTACTTC	CASTRFTPYEQYF
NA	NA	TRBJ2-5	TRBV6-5	TGTGCCAGCAGTTATCGCAGTGTGGCGGAACAAGAGACCCAGTACTTC	CASSYRSVAEQETQYF
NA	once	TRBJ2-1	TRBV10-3	TGTGCCATCAGCCGAGAGGGGGACGAGCAGTTCTTC	CAISREGDEQFF
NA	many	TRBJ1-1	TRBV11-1	TGTGCCAGCAGCCGGGCCCTTGAAGCTTTCTTT	CASSRALEAFF
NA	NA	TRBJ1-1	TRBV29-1	TGCAGCACGAGTTTGGCACAGGGGAACACTGAAGCTTTCTTT	CSTSLAQGNTEAFF
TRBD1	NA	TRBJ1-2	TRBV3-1	TGTGCCAGCAGCCTCGGGACAGGGGGTTCTGGCTACACCTTC	CASSLGTGGSGYTF
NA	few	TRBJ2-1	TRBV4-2	TGTGCCAGCAGCCAAGATGGAAGGGTGGGCAATGAGCAGTTCTTC	CASSQDGRVGNEQFF
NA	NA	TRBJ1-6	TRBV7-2	TGTGCCAGCAGCTTAGCCCAGGGATATAATTCACCCCTCCACTTT	CASSLAQGYNSPLHF
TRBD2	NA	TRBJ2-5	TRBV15	TGTGCCACCAGCACCCCCGGGACTATTAAGGAGGCCCAGTACTTC	CATSTPGTIKEAQYF
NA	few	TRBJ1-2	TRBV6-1	TGTGCCAGCAGCCGGGGAGGGATCTATGGCTACACCTTC	CASSRGGIYGYTF
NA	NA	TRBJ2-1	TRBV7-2	TGTGCCAGCAGCTTTAGACGGGGAGCCACCGATGAGCAGTTCTTC	CASSFRRGATDEQFF
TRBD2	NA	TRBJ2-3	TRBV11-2	TGTGCCAGCAGCTTAACTAGCGGGGATACGCAGTATTTT	CASSLTSGDTQYF
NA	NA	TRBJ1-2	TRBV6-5	TGTGCCAGCCGGGTCGGGGGGCAGTCTAACTATGGCTACACCTTC	CASRVGGQSNYGYTF
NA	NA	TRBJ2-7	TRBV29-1	TGCAGCGTTGCTTGGCTGGGGCGGGTCTACGAGCAGTACTTC	CSVAWLGRVYEQYF
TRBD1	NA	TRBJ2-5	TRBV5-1	TGCGCCAGCACTTCTCCCCGGAGAACAGGGGGCCTAGCCGACAATGAGCAGTACTTC	CASTSPRRTGGLADNEQYF
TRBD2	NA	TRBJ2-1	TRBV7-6	TGTGCCAGCAGCCGAATTGGACTAGCGCTAAATGAGCAGTTCTTC	CASSRIGLALNEQFF
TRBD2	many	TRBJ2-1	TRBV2	TGTGCCAGCAGTGGGGGCGGAGGGCTAGCGGGAATCGGACAGTTCTTC	CASSGGGGLAGIGQFF
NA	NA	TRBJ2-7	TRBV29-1	TGCAGCGTTGGGGACACTTACGAGCAGTACTTC	CSVGDTYEQYF
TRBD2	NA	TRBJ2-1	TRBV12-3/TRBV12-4	TGTGCCAGCACCCCGCGTGGGACTAGCGTCCACAATGAGCAGTTCTTC	CASTPRGTSVHNEQFF
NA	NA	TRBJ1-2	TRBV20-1	TGCAGTGCTAGATCAGGGATCCACGAAGGCTACACCTTC	CSARSGIHEGYTF
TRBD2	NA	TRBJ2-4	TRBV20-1	TGCAGTGCTAGCGGGGGGGCCAAAAACATTCAGTACTTC	CSASGGAKNIQYF
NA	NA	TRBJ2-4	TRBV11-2	TGTGCCAGCAGCTTAGAAGGGGGGGGATCCAAAAACATTCAGTACTTC	CASSLEGGGSKNIQYF
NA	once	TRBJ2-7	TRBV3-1	TGTGCCAGCAGCGTCGTAGGGGCTAGCTCCTACGAGCAGTACTTC	CASSVVGASSYEQYF